A single T cell receptor (beta chain) is shown here with its context. There are 13 residues in the CDR3. Per germline, CDR1 SGHNT and CDR2 YYREEE (reference sequence). V lost 2 bases and J 8 bases, leaving 13 bases between the germline ends. Measured with immunoSEQ multiplex PCR; TCRdb has only the in-frame clones, and not every one. The sample includes approximately 60,000 clones, 95% seen only once; the top ten take about 6.5%. This sample is part of a study of cytomegalovirus exposure and HLA in healthy donors. The chain couples TRBV5-4 to TRBJ1-1, with D tentatively TRBD1 (5 bases). The sample taken for sequencing was PBMCs. This clonotype originated in a young woman in good health and CMV-seropositive. DNA of the CDR3: TGTGCCAGCAGCTTTTCAGGGATTAGCGAAGCTTTCTTT. The encoded protein is CASSFSGISEAFF.